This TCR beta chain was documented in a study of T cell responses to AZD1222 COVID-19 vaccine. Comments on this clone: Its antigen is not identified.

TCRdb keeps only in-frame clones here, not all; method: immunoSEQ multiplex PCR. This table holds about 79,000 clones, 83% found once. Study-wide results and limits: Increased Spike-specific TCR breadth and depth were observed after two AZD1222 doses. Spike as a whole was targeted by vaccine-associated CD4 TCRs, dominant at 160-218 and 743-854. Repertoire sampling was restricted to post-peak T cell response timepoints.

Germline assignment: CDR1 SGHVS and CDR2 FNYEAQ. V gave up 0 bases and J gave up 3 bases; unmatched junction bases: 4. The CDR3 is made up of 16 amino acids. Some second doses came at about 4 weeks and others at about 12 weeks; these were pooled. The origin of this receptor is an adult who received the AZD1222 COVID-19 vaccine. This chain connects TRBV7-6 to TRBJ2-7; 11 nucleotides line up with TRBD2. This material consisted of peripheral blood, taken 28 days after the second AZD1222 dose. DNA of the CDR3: TGTGCCAGCAGCTTAGCCTTAACTAGCGGGAGCTACGAGCAGTACTTC. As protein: CASSLALTSGSYEQYF.